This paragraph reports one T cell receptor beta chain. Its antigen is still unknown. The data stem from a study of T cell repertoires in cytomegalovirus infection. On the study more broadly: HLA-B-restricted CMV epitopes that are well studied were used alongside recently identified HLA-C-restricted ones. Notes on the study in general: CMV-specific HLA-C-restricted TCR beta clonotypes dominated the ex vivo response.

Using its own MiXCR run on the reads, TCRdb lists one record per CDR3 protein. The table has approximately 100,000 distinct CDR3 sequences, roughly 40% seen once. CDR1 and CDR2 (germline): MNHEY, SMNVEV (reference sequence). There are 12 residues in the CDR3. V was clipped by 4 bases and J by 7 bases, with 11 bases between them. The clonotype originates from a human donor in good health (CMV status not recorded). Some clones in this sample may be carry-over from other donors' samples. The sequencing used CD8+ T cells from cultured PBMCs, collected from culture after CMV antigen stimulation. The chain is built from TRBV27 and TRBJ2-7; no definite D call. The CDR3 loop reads CASSSRPGEQYF. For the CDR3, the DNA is TGTGCCAGCAGTTCCCGCCCCGGGGAGCAGTACTTC.